This T cell receptor beta chain was recorded in a study of blood T cells in healthy people across ages. Overall study findings and caveats: Leaving the PBMCs unsorted stopped any conclusive comparison of naive versus antigen-experienced cells. Diversity was estimated from one million T cells, and these estimates were considered underestimates.

A sample-barcoded 5' primer and a J-beta primer mix were used in a second PCR of roughly 7 to 11 cycles. Each cDNA molecule, via a template-switch adaptor with 12 random nucleotides, was tagged. TCRdb recomputed calls from the 5' RACE reads with MiXCR, one row per CDR3 protein. This sample yields about 1.8 million distinct CDR3 sequences, of which roughly 49% are seen a single time; roughly 2% belongs to the top ten. With regard to this clonotype: Its target is not known.

Isolation per sample recovered at least 6 million PBMCs. Germline V gene lookup returns CDR1 MGHRA and CDR2 YSYEKL. This CDR3 contains 16 residues. After removal of 2 bases from V and 4 bases from J, the junction contained 6 bases not matched to a gene. This TCR was sampled from a woman aged 40-49 years in good health. The rearrangement joins TRBV4-1 to TRBJ2-7; 12 nucleotides line up with TRBD1. Sample: blood. CDR3 amino acids: CASSQIAGQGAYEQYF. Written as DNA, the CDR3 is TGCGCCAGCAGCCAAATCGCGGGACAGGGGGCTTACGAGCAGTACTTC.